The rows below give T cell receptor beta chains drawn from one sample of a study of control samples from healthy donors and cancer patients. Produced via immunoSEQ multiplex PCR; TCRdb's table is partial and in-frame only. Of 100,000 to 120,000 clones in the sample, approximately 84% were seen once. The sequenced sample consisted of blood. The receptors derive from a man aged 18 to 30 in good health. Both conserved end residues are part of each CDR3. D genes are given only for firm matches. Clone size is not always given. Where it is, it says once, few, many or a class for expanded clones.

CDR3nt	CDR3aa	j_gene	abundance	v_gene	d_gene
TGTGCCTGGAATCCCGGGACAGGGATGACTGAAGCTTTCTTT	CAWNPGTGMTEAFF	TRBJ1-1	-	TRBV30	TRBD1
TGTGCCAGCAGAAAGGGACAGATCAATCAGCCCCAGCATTTT	CASRKGQINQPQHF	TRBJ1-5	once	TRBV2	TRBD1
TGCAGCGTTACTAAGCCGGGGGTCGAAAAACTGTTTTTT	CSVTKPGVEKLFF	TRBJ1-4	-	TRBV29-1	-
TGTGCCAGCAGTGCCTATGCCGGGGGGACATCTGGAAACACCATATATTTT	CASSAYAGGTSGNTIYF	TRBJ1-3	once	TRBV28	-
TGTGCCACCAGTGACCGGGGGACAGGGAAGGGCTACACCTTC	CATSDRGTGKGYTF	TRBJ1-2	-	TRBV24-1	TRBD1
TGTGCCAGCAAAGGACGGGACACCTACACCGGGGAGCTGTTTTTT	CASKGRDTYTGELFF	TRBJ2-2	-	TRBV2	-
TGTGCCAGCAGTCGAGGCGGGACAGATACGCAGTATTTT	CASSRGGTDTQYF	TRBJ2-3	-	TRBV5-6	-
TGTGCCAGCAGTACTACACGGAACGGTAATTCACCCCTCCACTTT	CASSTTRNGNSPLHF	TRBJ1-6	once	TRBV27	-
TGTGCCAGCTCAGAGGGCGGCACTGAAGCTTTCTTT	CASSEGGTEAFF	TRBJ1-1	few	TRBV18	-
TGTGCCAGCAGTTTAGAGCCTCGCAATGAGCAGTTCTTC	CASSLEPRNEQFF	TRBJ2-1	-	TRBV12-3/TRBV12-4	-
TGTGCCAGCAGGACAACAGGATCCCCCTACAATGAGCAGTTCTTC	CASRTTGSPYNEQFF	TRBJ2-1	-	TRBV6-5	-
TGCAGCGTCTCCAGGGGCCCCTACGAGCAGTACTTC	CSVSRGPYEQYF	TRBJ2-7	-	TRBV29-1	-
TGTGCCAGCAGCCTAGAGAGGGCCGCAGATACGCAGTATTTT	CASSLERAADTQYF	TRBJ2-3	-	TRBV27	-
TGTGCCAGCAGTTCCCTCAGGAGGACAGGTTCACCCCTCCACTTT	CASSSLRRTGSPLHF	TRBJ1-6	few	TRBV5-8	TRBD1
TGTGCCAGCAGTGAACGGGGACAGGCCTATGGCTACACCTTC	CASSERGQAYGYTF	TRBJ1-2	-	TRBV25-1	TRBD1
TGTGCCAGCACCTTCTTTAAAGGGGTGAACACTGAAGCTTTCTTT	CASTFFKGVNTEAFF	TRBJ1-1	-	TRBV5-6	-
TGTGCCAGTAGTATCAAGGGGGACGGCTACACCTTC	CASSIKGDGYTF	TRBJ1-2	-	TRBV19	-
TGTGCCAGCAGCTTAGCGGGGGGAGCTGGAAACACCATATATTTT	CASSLAGGAGNTIYF	TRBJ1-3	-	TRBV7-2	-
TGTGCCAGCAGCCTCACAAACAATGAGCAGTTCTTC	CASSLTNNEQFF	TRBJ2-1	-	TRBV7-2	-
TGTGCTAGCAGCCCCTCCTCGAGGGGCGGCACCGGGGAGCTGTTTTTT	CASSPSSRGGTGELFF	TRBJ2-2	once	TRBV7-7	-
TGTGCCAGCAGCCACAGGGCTGCCGGGGCCAACGTCCTGACTTTC	CASSHRAAGANVLTF	TRBJ2-6	-	TRBV14	-